This TCR beta chain was documented in a study of cytomegalovirus exposure and HLA in healthy donors. About the study: An earlier analysis identified 100 million to 130 million unique TCR beta sequences in approximately 170 million T cells. Study-wide results and limits: In a later analysis, TCR beta V- and J-gene trimming was associated with a missense DCLRE1C variant. Earlier analysis looked at TCR beta V segments, and most were productive about 90% or about 30% of the time.

CDR3 size: 13 residues. CDR1 and CDR2 from the germline V gene are WSHSY and SAAADI. Trimming left V 8 bases short and J 0 bases short, with 11 bases between. Points on this clone: Its target is not known.

The PCR used 60 Vbeta and 13 Jbeta primers. The assay was immunoSEQ multiplex PCR, and TCRdb's table has in-frame clones only and misses some. This repertoire shows about 220,000 clones, 75% to 80% found once; its top ten account for 1.8%. Sequences were obtained from PBMCs. The chain carries TRBV10-2 and TRBJ2-7; tentative D call: TRBD1 (5 bases). This sequence originates from a male donor in good health and CMV-seronegative. The CDR3 region has the DNA TGCGCCAGCGGGCAGGGAATCTCCTACGAGCAGTACTTC. This codes for CASGQGISYEQYF.